The rows below give T cell receptor beta chains drawn from one sample of a study of response to subunit inactivated influenza vaccine. TCRdb recomputed calls from the RT-PCR reads with MiXCR, one row per CDR3 protein. Of 400,000 to 650,000 distinct CDR3 sequences listed, approximately 7.3% are singletons. This sample comprised PBMCs from blood, obtained 23 to 25 months after vaccination. All receptors derive from a man between 50 and 75 years old who received an inactivated influenza vaccine. CDR3s include the opening cysteine and the closing phenylalanine or tryptophan. Each record gives: J gene, clone size, D gene, CDR3 length, V gene, CDR3 DNA, CDR3 protein. D genes are given only for firm matches. Only some rows state a clone size, as once, few, many or a class for expanded clones.

j_gene: TRBJ2-1
abundance: many
d_gene: TRBD2
len: 13
v_gene: TRBV5-1
CDR3nt: TGCGCCAGCAGCTTGGATTGGGGGGGTGAGCAGTTCTTC
CDR3aa: CASSLDWGGEQFF

j_gene: TRBJ2-5
abundance: few
d_gene: -
len: 13
v_gene: TRBV12-3/TRBV12-4
CDR3nt: TGTGCCAGCAACAGGGCACCACAAGAGACCCAGTACTTC
CDR3aa: CASNRAPQETQYF

j_gene: TRBJ1-5
abundance: -
d_gene: TRBD1
len: 14
v_gene: TRBV28
CDR3nt: TGTGCCAGCAACCCGGGACAGCCGGGGAGTGCCCAGCATTTT
CDR3aa: CASNPGQPGSAQHF

j_gene: TRBJ1-5
abundance: -
d_gene: -
len: 13
v_gene: TRBV7-9
CDR3nt: TGTGCCAGCAGTGGATCAAGCGGTCAGCCCCAGCATTTT
CDR3aa: CASSGSSGQPQHF

j_gene: TRBJ2-7
abundance: few
d_gene: TRBD1
len: 14
v_gene: TRBV20-1
CDR3nt: TGCAGTGCTGCCGACAGGGGCGTCGGAGGGGAGCAGTACTTC
CDR3aa: CSAADRGVGGEQYF

j_gene: TRBJ1-2
abundance: few
d_gene: -
len: 13
v_gene: TRBV5-1
CDR3nt: TGCGCCAGCAGCTGGGACACAAACTATGGCTACACCTTC
CDR3aa: CASSWDTNYGYTF

j_gene: TRBJ1-1
abundance: -
d_gene: TRBD1
len: 13
v_gene: TRBV13
CDR3nt: TGTGCCAGCAGCGAGGACAGGGGTACTGAAGCTTTCTTT
CDR3aa: CASSEDRGTEAFF

j_gene: TRBJ2-3
abundance: many
d_gene: TRBD2
len: 15
v_gene: TRBV9
CDR3nt: TGTGCCAGCAGCGAACATGGGACTAGCGGAGATACGCAGTATTTT
CDR3aa: CASSEHGTSGDTQYF

j_gene: TRBJ1-1
abundance: -
d_gene: -
len: 11
v_gene: TRBV29-1
CDR3nt: TGCAGCGTGGGGGGGCACACTGAAGCTTTCTTT
CDR3aa: CSVGGHTEAFF

j_gene: TRBJ1-3
abundance: many
d_gene: -
len: 16
v_gene: TRBV5-1
CDR3nt: TGCGCCAGCAGCCCAGGAGGCGTCTTCTCTGGAAACACCATATATTTT
CDR3aa: CASSPGGVFSGNTIYF

j_gene: TRBJ2-7
abundance: few
d_gene: TRBD1
len: 15
v_gene: TRBV10-3
CDR3nt: TGTGCCATCAGTGTAAGACAGGGGGCCTCGTACGAGCAGTACTTC
CDR3aa: CAISVRQGASYEQYF

j_gene: TRBJ2-2
abundance: few
d_gene: -
len: 12
v_gene: TRBV12-3/TRBV12-4
CDR3nt: TGTGCCAGCAAACGGAGCACCGGGGAGCTGTTTTTT
CDR3aa: CASKRSTGELFF

j_gene: TRBJ1-4
abundance: -
d_gene: TRBD1
len: 14
v_gene: TRBV5-4
CDR3nt: TGTGCCAGCAGCGACGGGACAGGCTACGAAAAACTGTTTTTT
CDR3aa: CASSDGTGYEKLFF

j_gene: TRBJ2-1
abundance: few
d_gene: -
len: 13
v_gene: TRBV5-1
CDR3nt: TGCGCCAGCAGCCCCGGGTCTAGGGATGAGCAGTTCTTC
CDR3aa: CASSPGSRDEQFF

j_gene: TRBJ2-4
abundance: -
d_gene: -
len: 15
v_gene: TRBV5-1
CDR3nt: TGCGCCAGCAGCGAGCCACAAGAAGCCAAAAACATTCAGTACTTC
CDR3aa: CASSEPQEAKNIQYF

j_gene: TRBJ2-3
abundance: many
d_gene: -
len: 15
v_gene: TRBV9
CDR3nt: TGTGCCAGCAGCGTACTCGCAGACGGCACAGATACGCAGTATTTT
CDR3aa: CASSVLADGTDTQYF